This T cell receptor (beta chain) was captured by sequencing in a study of blood T cell repertoires in COVID-19. Overall study context: PBMCs, B-cell-depleted T cells, or T cells were the source of the cDNA or gDNA that made up the material.

In the authors' workflow: Amplification of reference gene primers was used by the study to estimate nucleated cell counts. TCRdb keeps only in-frame clones here, not all; method: immunoSEQ multiplex PCR. The DNA gave D and trimming, while V, J and clone size come from that table. The sample contains over 95,000 clones, about nine tenths of which appear only once. J lost 8 bases, V lost 6 bases, and 11 bases had no gene match. This CDR3 is built from 14 residues. Germline CDR1 is SQVTM and CDR2 is ANQGSEA. This sequence originates from a woman aged 45 to 65 with acute or convalescent COVID-19. The chain has TRBV29-1 and TRBJ2-1; 9 bases match TRBD2. Sequenced: peripheral blood. This CDR3 is CSVPGTSHFDEQFF. The DNA for the CDR3 is TGCAGCGTCCCCGGGACTAGCCACTTCGATGAGCAGTTCTTC.